Listed below are T cell receptor beta chains from one sample, sequenced in a study of blood T cell repertoires in COVID-19. TCRdb keeps only in-frame clones here, not all; method: immunoSEQ multiplex PCR. The sample yields 100,000 to 140,000 clones, 88% seen once. Specimen: peripheral blood. The receptor source for this set is a man aged 45-65 years with active or convalescent COVID-19. The CDR3 runs from the conserved cysteine through the conserved F or W. The D gene is left open where the match is weak. Size is stated for part of the rows, as once, few or many counts, or as a class when the clone is expanded.

-	TRBV2	TRBJ2-1	TRBD2	TGTGCCAGCAGGAAGGCGGGACTAGGCTTTCCTGAGCAGTTCTTC	CASRKAGLGFPEQFF
-	TRBV9	TRBJ2-1	TRBD1	TGTGCCAGCAGCGAGCGGACAGGGGACAATGAGCAGTTCTTC	CASSERTGDNEQFF
-	TRBV5-4	TRBJ2-3	TRBD2	TGTGCCAGCAGTTCGACTAGCGGGAGGACAGATACGCAGTATTTT	CASSSTSGRTDTQYF
-	TRBV10-3	TRBJ1-2	TRBD1	TGTGCCATCAGCAACACCGGGACAGGCTATGGCTACACCTTC	CAISNTGTGYGYTF
-	TRBV3-1/TRBV3-2	TRBJ1-3	-	TGTGCCAGCAGCCATAGGGGTACAGCTGGAAACACCATATATTTT	CASSHRGTAGNTIYF
-	TRBV19	TRBJ1-4	TRBD1	TGTGCCAGTGCGGACAGGCCCGGTGAAAAACTGTTTTTT	CASADRPGEKLFF
-	TRBV28	TRBJ1-5	-	TGTGCCAGCACCCTTAATTTGCGCTTCTCCCATCAGCCCCAGCATTTT	CASTLNLRFSHQPQHF
-	TRBV18	TRBJ1-3	-	TGTGCCAGCTCACCAGGGGGAGGGGAGGGATCCGGAAACACCATATATTTT	CASSPGGGEGSGNTIYF
-	TRBV30	TRBJ1-5	-	TGTGCCTGGGGAGGGACACTCGGTTCGGGTCAGCCCCAGCATTTT	CAWGGTLGSGQPQHF
-	TRBV24-1	TRBJ2-5	TRBD2	TGTGCCACCAGTGCCCTCAGCGGGAGCGGAGAGACCCAGTACTTC	CATSALSGSGETQYF
-	TRBV28	TRBJ1-3	TRBD1	TGTGCCAGCAGTTTATTGGGACAGGGGGCTTGGCTCTCTGGAAACACCATATATTTT	CASSLLGQGAWLSGNTIYF
-	TRBV7-2	TRBJ2-1	TRBD2	TGTGCCAGCAGCCTCTCGAGCGGGAGGGCGAGTGAGCAGTTCTTC	CASSLSSGRASEQFF
-	TRBV11-2	TRBJ1-2	-	TGTGCCAGCAGCACCTGGGACATGGAGGGCTACACCTTC	CASSTWDMEGYTF
once	TRBV6-5	TRBJ2-1	TRBD1	TGTGCCAGCAGTTACTCATCGGGACAGGCCCTTAGGGAGCAGTTCTTC	CASSYSSGQALREQFF
-	TRBV11-2	TRBJ1-3	-	TGTGCCAGCAGCTTTTTTAGCCCAGGGGAACCAGGAAACACCATATATTTT	CASSFFSPGEPGNTIYF
-	TRBV28	TRBJ2-1	TRBD2	TGTGCCAGCAGTCCTTATGGGCCCTTGGGACTAGGGAGCTACAATGAGCAGTTCTTC	CASSPYGPLGLGSYNEQFF
-	TRBV4-1	TRBJ2-1	-	TGCGCCAGCAGCCAAGAACTCCCAAGCGGACCTTACAATGAGCAGTTCTTC	CASSQELPSGPYNEQFF
-	TRBV6-7	TRBJ1-2	TRBD1	TGTGCCAGCAGTTACCCCGACAGGGTGTGGAGCTACTATGGCTACACCTTC	CASSYPDRVWSYYGYTF
-	TRBV29-1	TRBJ2-3	TRBD2	TGCAGCGTTGTAGTGGCTAGCGGGGCTAGCACAGATACGCAGTATTTT	CSVVVASGASTDTQYF
-	TRBV15	TRBJ1-2	-	TGTGCCACCAGCAGACCCGGGCGGGGGAGGGGCTACACCTTC	CATSRPGRGRGYTF
-	TRBV5-1	TRBJ1-4	TRBD1	TGCGCCAGCAGCTTGGTTGTAGGGGGCAATGAAAAACTGTTTTTT	CASSLVVGGNEKLFF
-	TRBV7-2	TRBJ2-7	-	TGTGCCAGCAGCTTAGCGCTTGCTAGCAGTAGACTCTACGAGCAGTACTTC	CASSLALASSRLYEQYF